The clone carrying this TCR beta chain was counted between two and nine times. Germline V gene sequence: CDR1 ENHRY, CDR2 SYGVKD. V shed 2 bases and J shed 3 bases, with 8 bases lying between them. The CDR3 has 13 amino acids. It was with a sample-barcoded 5' primer and a J-beta primer mix that a second PCR of roughly 7 to 12 cycles was run. TCRdb recomputed calls from the 5' RACE reads with MiXCR, one row per CDR3 protein. The sample yields over 1.5 million distinct CDR3 sequences, around 48% seen once. This specimen comes from a study of blood T cells in healthy people across ages. The rearrangement uses TRBV10-3 and TRBJ2-7; a possible D gene is TRBD1 (5 bases). This TCR was sampled from a woman aged 35 to 49 in good health. Sequencing was carried out using blood. The chain's CDR3 is CAISERDSYEQYF. The CDR3 DNA follows: TGTGCCATCAGTGAGCGCGACAGCTACGAGCAGTACTTC.